The clone carrying this T cell receptor beta chain has a count of ten or more. Antigen unknown. The record originates from a study of T cells in Graves' hyperthyroidism and ophthalmopathy. Study-wide results and caveats: Blood also showed most of the thyroid clonotypes that were expanded above 0.001.

Looked up from germline, CDR1 is SQVTM and CDR2 is ANQGSEA. The junction had 7 bases not matched to a gene; V was cut back by 6 bases and J by 4 bases. This CDR3 spans 14 amino acids. TCR beta CDR3 sequences were amplified from RNA transcripts. A set of HTBI primers served as the primers for a first-round RT-PCR of the TCR CDR3. TCRdb reanalysed the multiplex PCR reads using MiXCR and keeps one entry per CDR3 protein. Here the sample spans around 800,000 distinct CDR3 sequences, about 38% being singletons. The definition of stable Graves' hyperthyroidism was no ophthalmopathy progression within 18 months. Newly diagnosed hyperthyroidism patients aged 18 to 65 years had disease lasting under 2 months.

Source material: blood. The V gene is TRBV29-1, the J gene TRBJ1-1; 11 bases align to TRBD1. The sequence derives from a man between 18 and 35 years old with Graves' hyperthyroidism. The CDR3 coding sequence is TGCAGCGTGTTCCCCGGGACAGGGGGCACTGAAGCTTTCTTT. Residues: CSVFPGTGGTEAFF.